This TCR beta chain stems from a study of OX40 agonist ivuxolimab in advanced cancers. Turning to the overall study: Ivuxolimab was a fully human IgG2 agonistic monoclonal antibody targeting the costimulatory receptor OX40 (CD134). In the dose-escalation cohort, 75% to 90% of patients were male, and the mean age was around 65 years with a range of roughly 20 to 79. The purpose of peripheral TCRbeta sequencing was to test whether ivuxolimab changed TCR sequence diversity and led to clonal T-cell expansion. Patients were allowed to have had prior anti-PD-1, anti-PD-L1 or anti-CTLA-4 therapy, and roughly 40% of the dose-escalation patients had been treated with checkpoint inhibitors. The paper reports the monotherapy dose-escalation portion (N ≈ 52 patients) of the phase I ivuxolimab trial. Of the roughly 51 dose-escalation patients, hepatocellular carcinoma was present in about 20, melanoma in roughly 15, renal cell carcinoma in 9 and head and neck cancer in 9. Intravenous ivuxolimab was administered to patients every 2 weeks at six dose levels: 0.01, 0.1, 0.3, 1.5, 3 and 10 mg/kg. Three dose-escalation patients achieved partial responses, one with hepatocellular carcinoma and two with cutaneous melanoma.

This clone was detected a few times. Its antigen is currently not known. No much larger clonotype is one base removed from it; base qualities were not supplied. For sequencing of the TCRbeta CDR3 region, genomic DNA was extracted from the sorted cells. TCRbeta CDR3 regions were sequenced using the immunoSEQ Assay. TCRdb carries this immuneACCESS record with in-frame sequences only. Its versions omit some clonotypes, under half of them owing to an unresolved V gene in the studies checked, with the rest unexplained. The sample yields 60,000 or so clones; roughly 90% were counted once. About 5% of the sample goes to the ten largest clones. Results the study describes overall, beyond this receptor: Low levels of normalized T-cell clonal expansion were also seen in some patients who did not respond. At doses from 0.1 to 3.0 mg/kg, clonal expansion was seen in both CD4+ and CD8+ blood T cells between baseline and week 6. In the 0.1-3.0 mg/kg groups, partial responders had among the lowest normalized peripheral clonal expansion, particularly in CD8+ T cells. On average, CD8+ T cells showed more expanded clones than CD4+ T cells after ivuxolimab. Which antigens the clonally expanded peripheral T cells were specific for was not determined.

Reading the germline V gene (reference sequence) gives CDR1 SGHAT and CDR2 FQDESV. A distance of 11 bases separates the germline ends of V and J, which lose 4 bases and 7 bases respectively. Including cysteine and phenylalanine, the CDR3 has 13 amino acids. The read is trimmed to its CDR3 DNA, 39 bases read in frame from base 1. Patients with autoimmune disease history or receiving systemic immunosuppression were excluded from the trial. In every dose cohort, peripheral blood was drawn for TCR sequencing at baseline, cycle 4 day 1, and cycle 7 day 1. Samples came from an open-label, multicenter, first-in-human phase I dose-escalation trial of ivuxolimab. The trial enrolled adults with locally advanced or metastatic head and neck squamous cell, hepatocellular, melanoma or renal cell carcinoma. CD4+ and CD8+ T cells were sorted separately from peripheral blood before TCR sequencing.

Sequenced here: CD4+ or CD8+ T cells sorted from blood, sampled in a trial of the OX40 agonist ivuxolimab. The receptor was isolated from an adult with an advanced solid tumor such as melanoma, head and neck, liver or kidney cancer. The chain couples TRBV11-1 to TRBJ2-1; the best D guess is TRBD2, with 7 bases matching. The CDR3 loop reads CASSSGGGNEQFF. The nucleotides read TGTGCCAGCAGCTCGGGGGGCGGGAATGAGCAGTTCTTC.